This T cell receptor beta chain was recovered during a study of CD8 T cells in ankylosing spondylitis. Study-wide findings and caveats: Significantly higher representation of disease-linked clones was reported for matched ankylosing spondylitis synovial fluid. In reactive arthritis synovial fluid and blood, some motif variants had been reported before. About 8 highly homologous variants made up a TCR beta motif, and this motif appeared characteristic of ankylosing spondylitis blood.

Researchers built TCR beta libraries using quantitative 5'-RACE with molecular barcodes. TCRdb reprocessed the 5' RACE reads with MiXCR, giving one entry per CDR3 protein. Of about 350,000 distinct CDR3 sequences in the sample, about 20% were seen once. The CDR3 has 15 residues. From germline, CDR1 is MNHEY and CDR2 SVGAGI. Losses at the gene ends were 0 bases for V and 3 bases for J; bases not matched to a gene: 4. In this sample, this clonotype turned up once. Its antigen remains unknown. The chain joins TRBV6-5 to TRBJ2-7; 8 positions agree with TRBD2. The clonotype originates from a male donor with ankylosing spondylitis or in good health (not recorded which). The sequenced material came from blood, either unsorted or a sorted T cell fraction (not recorded which). CDR3 coding DNA: TGTGCCAGCAGTTACTCCACTAGCGGACTCTACGAGCAGTACTTC. Its protein is CASSYSTSGLYEQYF.